The clone carrying this T cell receptor (beta chain) has at least ten counts. Its antigen is still unknown. This entry belongs to a study of early T cells in non-severe SARS-CoV-2 infection. In the study overall: The chains were unpaired, and the sequenced material was bulk RNA from unsorted whole blood.

This CDR3 spans 13 amino acids. Germline-derived CDR1 and CDR2 are SNHLY and FYNNEI. With 6 bases clipped from V and 6 bases from J, the junction kept 5 bases outside the gene matches. Unique molecular identifiers were affixed to single, distinct cDNA molecules. MiXCR, applied by TCRdb to the 5' RACE reads, yields one record per CDR3 protein. Of roughly 120,000 distinct CDR3 sequences in the sample, under 15% are singletons; the top ten hold around a fifth. General study findings and limits: Missing private and CD4 specificities, VDJdb matching favored anti-spike CD8 responses.

This receptor was identified in an adult who was a healthcare worker with PCR-confirmed SARS-CoV-2 infection or an uninfected control (not recorded which). Sequencing was carried out using whole blood. The chain is built from TRBV2 and TRBJ1-2; TRBD1 matches 9 bases. The CDR3 protein is CASRGTGSHGYTF. As DNA, the CDR3 is TGTGCCAGCAGGGGGACAGGGAGCCATGGCTACACCTTC.